Included here is one T cell receptor beta chain sequence, with context. Its antigen remains unknown. Some clones are missing from TCRdb's copy, which holds only in-frame ones; the method was immunoSEQ multiplex PCR. The table shows approximately 120,000 clones, with roughly 90% occurring only once. This sample was taken from a study of T cell responses to AZD1222 COVID-19 vaccine. General study results and limits: Only a handful of AZD1222 recipients were seropositive at baseline. Researchers report vaccine-associated CD4 TCRs spanning spike, with dominance at 160-218 and 743-854. A mostly white British donor set with more females was recruited, and clonal diversity was possibly underestimated.

The CDR3 runs 16 residues. Trimming at V came to 5 bases and at J to 2 bases, leaving 9 bases not matched to a gene. Germline values: CDR1 SGHTA, CDR2 FQGNSA. This TCR derives from an adult in good health. Specimen: peripheral blood, collected on day 0 of AZD1222 vaccination. V and J are TRBV7-2 and TRBJ2-1, with TRBD2 matching over 7 bases. The CDR3 nucleotides read TGTGCCAGCAGCCCCCTTTGGGCGGGAGCCTACAATGAGCAGTTCTTC. Its protein is CASSPLWAGAYNEQFF.